This T cell receptor beta chain was captured by sequencing in a study of shared clonotypes between healthy human individuals. Findings and caveats of the study: For sorted subsets, rarefaction showed incomplete sequencing despite large depth. Among donors, sharing of clonotypes was expected to be affected by sequencing depth.

CD8 cells classed as naive were CD45RO-negative and positively selected for CCR7, excluding terminally differentiated effector memory CD45RA+ cells. Using immunoSEQ multiplex PCR, the repertoire was profiled, and TCRdb retains in-frame clones only, with some absent. The sample comprises some 1,900,000 clones, about 95% of which are singletons, and approximately 1.2% rests with the top ten. V lost 5 bases and J lost 7, with 8 bases in between. The CDR3 loop spans 11 amino acids. CDR1 and CDR2 (germline): SEHNR, FQNEAQ (reference sequence). With regard to this clone: Antigen specificity is unknown.

J is TRBJ1-1 and V is TRBV7-9; D gene uncertain. Input material: naive CD8+ T cells sorted from blood. The sequence came from a man aged 18 to 30 in good health. The CDR3 nucleotides are TGTGCCAGCAGCGCCAGCATTGAAGCTTTCTTT. Translation: CASSASIEAFF.